This TCR beta chain appears in the sequencing data of a study of T cell responses to AZD1222 COVID-19 vaccine. Produced via immunoSEQ multiplex PCR; TCRdb's table is partial and in-frame only. The profile shows some 140,000 clones, over 85% of them singletons. V gave up 3 bases and J gave up 7 bases; unmatched junction bases: 10. Germline CDR1 KGHSH, CDR2 LQKENI. The CDR3 has 15 amino acids. The clonotype originates from an adult in good health. The chain couples TRBV18 to TRBJ2-7; 9 bases agree with TRBD2. This material consisted of peripheral blood, taken on day 0 of AZD1222 vaccination. DNA for the CDR3: TGTGCCAGCTCACCTGTGGCGGGAGGGCTCGGAGAGCAGTACTTC. It yields the protein CASSPVAGGLGEQYF.